This passage covers 32 T cell receptor beta chains from one sample sequenced in a study of OX40 agonist ivuxolimab in advanced cancers. Sequenced by immunoSEQ multiplex PCR; TCRdb stores in-frame clones only, minus some. The sample consists of 60,000 to 90,000 clones, 90% of them appearing once. The source was CD4+ or CD8+ T cells sorted from blood, collected in a trial of the OX40 agonist ivuxolimab. These TCRs come from an adult with an advanced solid tumor such as melanoma, head and neck, liver or kidney cancer.

V is TRBV7-2 and J is TRBJ2-7; D ambiguous. Trimming removed 1 base from V and 3 bases from J, with 7 bases in between. The CDR3 loop spans 13 amino acids. Per the germline V gene, CDR1 is SGHTA and CDR2 is FQGNSA. CDR3 amino acids: CASSLEAHYEQYF. CDR3 coding DNA: TGTGCCAGCAGCTTAGAGGCACACTACGAGCAGTACTTC.

This sequence joins TRBV18 and TRBJ2-7, with TRBD2 identical over 14 bases. This CDR3 comprises 16 residues. Germline CDR1 and CDR2: KGHSH and LQKENI. The J segment lost 2 bases and the V segment lost 5 bases, leaving 5 bases of the junction unmatched. This chain's CDR3 is CASSGGLAGVTYEQYF. Here the CDR3 DNA reads TGTGCCAGCTCAGGGGGACTAGCGGGAGTGACCTACGAGCAGTACTTC.

V gene TRBV15 combines with J gene TRBJ2-1; TRBD2 matches 9 bases. Germline CDR1 is LNHNV and CDR2 is YYDKDF (reference sequence). The J segment lost 0 bases and the V segment lost 0 bases, leaving 3 bases of the junction unmatched. The CDR3 is 17 residues long. The CDR3 nucleotides read TGTGCCACCAGCAGAGAAGGCGGGGGGGTCTCCTACAATGAGCAGTTCTTC. Its translation is CATSREGGGVSYNEQFF.

The chain is built from TRBV7-2 and TRBJ2-7; 11 nucleotides agree with TRBD2. This CDR3 region has 17 residues. Germline assignment: CDR1 SGHTA and CDR2 FQGNSA. With 1 base clipped from V and 0 bases from J, the junction kept 5 bases outside the gene matches. DNA for the CDR3: TGTGCCAGCAGCTTAGGGCCACTAGCGGGAGCCTCCTACGAGCAGTACTTC. It is translated as CASSLGPLAGASYEQYF.

For this clone: Germline and junction disagree at one end, which may indicate a read error. The chain joins TRBV30 to TRBJ1-2, with a tentative D call TRBD1 (5 bases). The CDR3 has 11 amino acids. Germline loops: CDR1 GTSNPN, CDR2 SVGIG (reference sequence). The DNA of the CDR3 is TGTGCCTGGAGTGTACGTCGGGGGATTACATTC. Its protein is CAWSVRRGITF.

The V gene is TRBV5-1, the J gene TRBJ2-1, with a weak D call TRBD2 (7 bases). CDR1 and CDR2 from the germline V gene are SGHRS and YFSETQ. CDR3 length equals 14 residues. Trimming pared 5 bases from V and 7 bases from J, leaving 16 bases between. The CDR3 here is CASREGGGENEQFF. The CDR3 DNA is TGCGCCAGCAGAGAAGGGGGAGGGGAAAATGAGCAGTTCTTC.

The chain carries TRBV18 and TRBJ2-1; D unresolved. Germline CDR1 and CDR2: KGHSH and LQKENI. Trimming shortened V by 3 bases and J by 0 bases, and 6 bases separated the two germline ends. CDR3 length: 14 amino acids. The CDR3 loop is CASSPSVSYNEQFF. The CDR3, as DNA: TGTGCCAGCTCACCGAGCGTCTCCTACAATGAGCAGTTCTTC.

This clone was picked up one time. V gene TRBV7-3 combines with J gene TRBJ2-3, with 9 bases fitting TRBD2. The CDR3 is 14 amino acids. The germline V gene has CDR1 SGHTA and CDR2 FQGTGA. V shed 5 bases, J shed 8 bases, and the junction held 8 bases outside the gene matches. The CDR3 DNA reads as TGTGCCAGCAGCCCAAGCGGGGGGAGTAGTACGCAGTATTTT. Protein sequence: CASSPSGGSSTQYF.

The chain carries TRBV5-1 and TRBJ2-3, with 8 bases aligning to TRBD1. Trimming cost V 3 bases and J 5 bases; bases outside gene matches: 5. The CDR3 has 14 residues. Germline values: CDR1 SGHRS, CDR2 YFSETQ. The CDR3 region is CASSSTGAGDTQYF. The DNA of the CDR3 is TGCGCCAGCAGCTCGACAGGGGCCGGAGATACGCAGTATTTT.

This clone showed up just a few times. In nucleotides, the CDR3 is TGTGCCAGCGGAGGGGGCAATAATTCACCCCTCCACTTT. Protein product: CASGGGNNSPLHF. V usage is TRBV6-5 and J usage is TRBJ1-6; 7 bases match TRBD1. The V and J ends lost 8 bases and 5 bases, in that order; junction bases with no gene match: 3. Germline V gives CDR1 MNHEY, CDR2 SVGAGI. The CDR3 loop spans 13 amino acids.

Here the CDR3 reads CASSLRAGTSGAWSGELFF. CDR3 DNA: TGTGCCAGCAGCTTAAGGGCCGGGACTAGCGGCGCCTGGAGCGGGGAGCTGTTTTTT. V gene TRBV11-2 combines with J gene TRBJ2-2; 11 bases fit TRBD2. V dropped 2 bases and J dropped 7; count of bases not matched to a gene: 15. This CDR3 region has 19 residues. Germline V CDR1 and CDR2: SGHAT, FQNNGV.

V is TRBV20-1 and J is TRBJ2-1; possible D gene TRBD2, 5 bases. The CDR3 is made up of 11 amino acids. Per germline, CDR1 DFQATT and CDR2 SNEGSKA (reference sequence). V lost 6 bases, J lost 9 bases, and 12 bases lay in between. The CDR3: CSARGLVEQFF. The CDR3 nucleotides read TGCAGTGCCCGCGGACTGGTTGAGCAGTTCTTC.

The chain couples TRBV5-1 to TRBJ2-7; no reliable D call. The germline V gene encodes CDR1 SGHRS and CDR2 YFSETQ. V was cut by 1 base and J by 6 bases, with 17 bases left in between. This CDR3 spans 15 amino acids. Written as DNA, the CDR3 is TGCGCCAGCAGCTTGCTCACCGACCCAGAGTCCGAGCAGTACTTC. As protein: CASSLLTDPESEQYF.

The chain uses TRBV14 and TRBJ2-3, with D uncertain. The CDR3 loop spans 12 amino acids. Germline CDR1 and CDR2: SGHDN and FVKESK. V was trimmed by 3 bases and J by 1 base, leaving 2 bases between them. CDR3 loop: CASSHGTDTQYF. As DNA, the CDR3 is TGTGCCAGCAGCCACGGCACAGATACGCAGTATTTT.

The rearrangement uses TRBV7-3 and TRBJ2-5; D gene ambiguous. Trimming stripped 4 bases from V and 3 bases from J, with 9 bases between. This CDR3 spans 13 amino acids. Germline lookup yields CDR1 SGHTA and CDR2 FQGTGA. The CDR3 is CASSYGSEETQYF. CDR3 coding DNA: TGTGCCAGCAGCTACGGGTCAGAAGAGACCCAGTACTTC.

This clone was seen only once. The rearrangement links TRBV6-4 to TRBJ2-5; D perhaps matches TRBD2 (5 bases). Looked up from germline, CDR1 is MRHNA and CDR2 is SNTAGT. The V and J ends lost 0 bases and 7 bases respectively, with 9 bases between them. CDR3 size: 13 residues. CDR3 amino acids: CASSDSSRGTQYF. CDR3 coding DNA: TGTGCCAGCAGTGACTCGAGTCGGGGGACCCAGTACTTC.

V and J are TRBV28 and TRBJ1-4, with D tentatively TRBD1 (6 bases). Germline V gives CDR1 MDHEN, CDR2 SYDVKM. V dropped 5 bases and J dropped 4 bases, with 11 bases sitting between them. The CDR3 sequence is 14 residues long. The CDR3 region is CASSHRVHNEKLFF. CDR3 coding DNA: TGTGCCAGCAGTCACAGGGTCCATAATGAAAAACTGTTTTTT.

The chain carries TRBV5-6 and TRBJ2-5; possible D gene TRBD1, 5 bases. Germline lookup yields CDR1 SGHDT and CDR2 YYEEEE. The CDR3 consists of 14 residues. V was cut by 2 bases and J by 3 bases, with 11 bases left in between. Here the CDR3 reads CASSLWQGKETQYF. The CDR3, as DNA: TGTGCCAGCAGCTTATGGCAGGGTAAAGAGACCCAGTACTTC.

This chain connects TRBV7-2 to TRBJ2-2, with a weak D call TRBD1 (6 bases). V was clipped by 3 bases and J by 6 bases, with 8 bases between them. Germline V gives CDR1 SGHTA, CDR2 FQGNSA. This CDR3 is 13 amino acids long. The CDR3 bases are TGTGCCAGCAGCTTCTGGACAGCCGGGGAGCTGTTTTTT. It is translated as CASSFWTAGELFF.

V is TRBV28 and J is TRBJ2-5; 7 positions match TRBD1. Near its end, the DNA agrees better with TRBJ2-7, so the J call may be wrong. The CDR3 is 14 residues long. Germline CDR1 and CDR2: MDHEN and SYDVKM. In DNA, the CDR3 is TGTGCCAGCACCGAGGGACAGAGAACCTACGAGCAGTACTTC. It translates to CASTEGQRTYEQYF.

The genes are TRBV30 and TRBJ1-4; D is perhaps TRBD1 (5 bases). V shed 5 bases and J shed 8 bases, with 12 bases lying between them. Germline values: CDR1 GTSNPN, CDR2 SVGIG (reference sequence). The CDR3 is 12 residues long. The CDR3 nucleotides read TGTGCCTGGGGCAGGGTAGCAGAAAAACTGTTTTTT. Translating it yields CAWGRVAEKLFF.

This clone has just one count. The rearrangement joins TRBV18 to TRBJ1-2; D perhaps matches TRBD1 (6 bases). Trimming cost V 5 bases and J 7 bases, with 14 bases left between them. Germline loops: CDR1 KGHSH, CDR2 LQKENI. This CDR3 is built from 13 residues. In DNA, the CDR3 is TGTGCCAGCTCATCCGACCGACAGGCTGGCTACACCTTC. Its protein is CASSSDRQAGYTF.

J is TRBJ2-7 and V is TRBV7-2, with 10 nucleotides matching TRBD2. V lost 5 bases and J lost 4; bases outside the gene matches: 5. This CDR3 has 14 residues. The germline gives CDR1 SGHTA, CDR2 FQGNSA. CDR3 loop: CASSASGGQYEQYF. DNA for the CDR3: TGTGCCAGCAGCGCTAGCGGGGGCCAATACGAGCAGTACTTC.

The chain recombines TRBV4-3 with TRBJ2-6; TRBD2 matches 12 bases. Per the germline V gene, CDR1 is LGHNA and CDR2 is YSLEER. The trim removed 0 bases at V and 2 bases at J, leaving 11 bases unmatched. This CDR3 region has 21 residues. CDR3 in DNA: TGCGCCAGCAGCCAAGACCCCCCCCTTCTAGCGGGGGGGGCTGGGGCCAACGTCCTGACTTTC. Its protein product is CASSQDPPLLAGGAGANVLTF.

Regarding this clone: Germline is not matched at one junction end, which may reflect a read error. The chain recombines TRBV29-1 with TRBJ2-7, with D unresolved. There are 11 residues in the CDR3. Germline-derived CDR1 and CDR2 are SQVTM and ANQGSEA. The CDR3 loop reads CSVEDSDEQYF. Here the CDR3 DNA reads TGCAGCGTTGAAGACTCCGACGAGCAGTACTTC.

The chain recombines TRBV6-1 with TRBJ1-2, with D perhaps TRBD1 (6 bases). In germline, CDR1 is MNHNS, CDR2 SASEGT. V lost 7 bases, J lost 4 bases, and 10 bases lay in between. The CDR3 is made up of 12 amino acids. Written as DNA, the CDR3 is TGTGCCAGCAATCAGGGGTCCTATGGCTACACCTTC. Its translation is CASNQGSYGYTF.

A few counts support this clone. Other DNA sequences within the sample encode an identical CDR3. The CDR3 DNA sequence: TGTGCCAGTAGTCCTGGACAGGGGAGCAATCAGCCCCAGCATTTT. Its protein is CASSPGQGSNQPQHF. V is TRBV19 and J is TRBJ1-5; TRBD1 matches at 9 bases. Germline CDR1 and CDR2: LNHDA and SQIVND (reference sequence). The CDR3 extends over 15 amino acids. The V gene end was trimmed by 5 bases and the J gene end by 1 base; junction bases not matched to a gene: 3.

This clone was counted a single time. This chain links TRBV5-4 with TRBJ1-1; tentatively, D is TRBD1 (5 bases). With 7 bases removed from V and 8 bases from J, the gap between germline ends came to 24 bases. Germline lookup yields CDR1 SGHNT and CDR2 YYREEE (reference sequence). CDR3 length: 15 residues. The CDR3 loop reads CASSTQGRKFEEAFF. As DNA, the CDR3 is TGTGCCAGCTCGACCCAGGGCCGTAAGTTTGAGGAAGCTTTCTTT.

The chain combines TRBV5-6 with TRBJ2-3, with D maybe TRBD1 (6 bases). The CDR3 sequence is 15 residues long. CDR1 and CDR2 (germline): SGHDT, YYEEEE. Trimming took off 4 bases at V and 1 base at J, with 13 bases between the two ends. The CDR3 region is CASSQSDRGTDTQYF. CDR3 sequence (DNA): TGTGCCAGCAGCCAATCGGACAGAGGCACAGATACGCAGTATTTT.

The chain is built from TRBV18 and TRBJ1-4, with a tentative D call TRBD1 (5 bases). The length of the CDR3 is 15 residues. V was trimmed by 6 bases and J by 2 bases, leaving 13 bases between them. CDR1 KGHSH and CDR2 LQKENI come from the germline V gene. The CDR3 DNA reads TGTGCCAGCTCCCGAAATCGGGACACTAATGAAAAACTGTTTTTT. Amino acids: CASSRNRDTNEKLFF.

This chain uses TRBV30 with TRBJ2-7, with 10 bases lining up with TRBD2. Trimming at V came to 3 bases and at J to 0 bases, leaving 8 bases not matched to a gene. This CDR3 region has 16 residues. Germline V gives CDR1 GTSNPN, CDR2 SVGIG (reference sequence). DNA of the CDR3: TGTGCCTGGAGCCCAGGACTAGCGGCTAGCTCCTACGAGCAGTACTTC. Its translation is CAWSPGLAASSYEQYF.

V usage is TRBV28 and J usage is TRBJ1-1, with TRBD1 matching over 8 bases. The CDR3 extends over 15 amino acids. J gave up 3 bases and V 2 bases, and 5 bases lay outside the gene matches. In germline, CDR1 is MDHEN, CDR2 SYDVKM. This CDR3 reads CASSLGTGVDTEAFF. CDR3 DNA: TGTGCCAGCAGTTTAGGGACAGGCGTCGACACTGAAGCTTTCTTT.